This T cell receptor beta chain was observed in a study of T cell responses to AZD1222 COVID-19 vaccine. Findings and limits, study-wide: In all cases, repertoires were sampled only after the peak T cell response. Spike was spanned by vaccine-associated CD4 TCRs, which were dominant at 160-218 and 743-854.

Germline V gene sequence: CDR1 SGDLS, CDR2 YYNGEE. The CDR3 sequence is 14 residues long. V lost 0 bases, J lost 3 bases, and 7 bases lay in between. Regarding this clone: What it recognizes is unknown.

Sequencing used immunoSEQ multiplex PCR; TCRdb keeps in-frame clones, though not all of them. The data show fewer than 100,000 clones, 87% seen once. The sequenced sample was peripheral blood, obtained 28 days after the second AZD1222 dose. V gene TRBV9 combines with J gene TRBJ2-1; D is unresolved. The clonotype was recovered from an adult who received the AZD1222 COVID-19 vaccine. In DNA form, the CDR3 reads TGTGCCAGCAGCGTAGAGGGTTACTACAATGAGCAGTTCTTC. The encoded protein is CASSVEGYYNEQFF.